This T cell receptor (beta chain) was sequenced for a study of CD8+ T cells in alopecia areata. General study points: Normal-skin resident alphabeta T cells also appear among scalp sample sequences. Higher clonality was seen in lesional scalp than in normal scalp, especially in alopecia totalis/universalis.

CDR1 and CDR2 (germline): MNHNS, SASEGT. The germline V and J ends were trimmed by 4 bases and 0 bases, with 12 bases remaining between them. The CDR3 spans 15 residues. Of note for this clone: Its antigen is not identified.

The authors extracted RNA and reverse transcribed it into cDNA as the sequencing template. The method was immunoSEQ multiplex PCR; TCRdb's version includes in-frame clones alone and lacks a portion of them. Of around 250,000 clones in the sample, about two thirds were seen once. The chain is built from TRBV6-1 and TRBJ1-2; D is undetermined. This specimen consisted of CD4+ T cells sorted from blood, obtained at week 0. This receptor was taken from a human donor with alopecia areata. The CDR3 loop is CASSVRVQPNYGYTF. The CDR3 nucleotides are TGTGCCAGCAGTGTCCGAGTACAGCCTAACTATGGCTACACCTTC.